This TCR beta chain derives from a study of CD8 T cells in ankylosing spondylitis. This clonotype was observed a handful of times. Antigen: not known. This CDR3 is built from 15 residues. V lost 1 base, J lost 0 bases, and 8 bases lay in between. Germline V gene sequence: CDR1 SGHRS, CDR2 YFSETQ. Study findings and constraints: Researchers report that disease-linked clones proved CD8+ and relatively rare in peripheral blood. Seven to nine highly homologous variants formed a TCR beta motif that appeared characteristic of ankylosing spondylitis blood. According to the report, clones linked to the disease were significantly enriched in matched synovial fluid samples taken from ankylosing spondylitis patients.

Each TCR beta library was made by quantitative 5'-RACE that incorporated molecular barcodes. A single record per CDR3 protein comes from TCRdb applying MiXCR to the 5' RACE reads. The sample yields around 320,000 distinct CDR3 sequences, around 20% seen once. This TCR was sampled from a female donor with ankylosing spondylitis or in good health (not recorded which). The J gene is TRBJ2-1, the V gene TRBV5-1, with a weak D call TRBD1 (6 bases). Sequenced input: blood, either unsorted or a sorted T cell fraction (not recorded which). The DNA of the CDR3 is TGCGCCAGCAGCTTGACAGGGAACTCCTACAATGAGCAGTTCTTC. Its translation: CASSLTGNSYNEQFF.